Listed here are 14 T cell receptor beta chains from one sample, sequenced in a study of Tregs in tolerant kidney transplant recipients. Only in-frame clones appear in the TCRdb table, and some are missing; sequencing was by immunoSEQ multiplex PCR. The sample includes approximately 98,000 clones, roughly 90% of them seen just once. The source was CD4+ T cells from blood, collected before the transplant. The receptors were gathered from a human donor who received a combined kidney and bone marrow transplant.

This chain connects TRBV7-9 to TRBJ1-2; D perhaps matches TRBD1 (5 bases). The CDR3 consists of 14 residues. Germline loops: CDR1 SEHNR, CDR2 FQNEAQ (reference sequence). With 5 bases removed from V and 5 bases from J, the gap between germline ends came to 15 bases. The CDR3 region is CASSPSGTGYGYTF. The CDR3 DNA reads as TGTGCCAGCAGCCCCAGCGGGACCGGTTATGGCTACACCTTC.

The V gene is TRBV6-5, the J gene TRBJ1-6; 10 bases map to TRBD1. The V gene's germline CDR1 is MNHEY and CDR2 SVGAGI. V lost 6 bases, J lost 10 bases, and 6 bases stayed unmatched. The CDR3 totals 14 residues. The CDR3: CASRRDRGISPLHF. In DNA form, the CDR3 reads TGTGCCAGCAGACGGGACAGGGGAATCTCACCCCTCCACTTT.

This rearrangement joins TRBV23-1 to TRBJ1-5; the D is unclear. TRBV23-1 is an ORF, and what it does is uncertain. This CDR3 comprises 17 residues. Trimming stripped 3 bases from V and 1 base from J, with 16 bases between. CDR3 sequence reads: CASSHSAQACSNQPQHF. In DNA, the CDR3 is TGCGCCAGCAGTCATTCTGCCCAAGCTTGCAGCAATCAGCCCCAGCATTTT.

J is TRBJ2-5 and V is TRBV4-1; D is possibly TRBD1 (6 bases). Germline V gives CDR1 MGHRA, CDR2 YSYEKL. The CDR3 is 14 amino acids. Trimming took 4 bases from V and 1 from J, leaving 10 bases between them. Here the CDR3 reads CASSLDRFQETQYF. The CDR3 DNA sequence: TGCGCCAGCAGCCTCGACAGGTTCCAAGAGACCCAGTACTTC.

This chain uses TRBV6-5 with TRBJ1-1; D uncertain. V lost 7 bases, J lost 1 base, and 16 bases lay in between. CDR1 MNHEY and CDR2 SVGAGI come from the germline V gene. This CDR3 comprises 15 residues. CDR3 region: CASTRFRQANTEAFF. In nucleotides, the CDR3 is TGTGCCAGCACCCGATTTCGGCAGGCGAACACTGAAGCTTTCTTT.

The chain employs TRBV5-6 and TRBJ2-1; 10 bases agree with TRBD2. V lost 3 bases and J lost 7; bases outside the gene matches: 10. This CDR3 is 16 amino acids long. Germline loops: CDR1 SGHDT, CDR2 YYEEEE. This CDR3 is CASSSQRGGSGNEQFF. In DNA form, the CDR3 reads TGTGCCAGCAGCTCCCAGCGGGGGGGCAGCGGGAATGAGCAGTTCTTC.

The V gene is TRBV5-6, the J gene TRBJ2-6, with 8 bases that match TRBD2. CDR1 and CDR2 (germline): SGHDT, YYEEEE. The CDR3 consists of 18 residues. Trimming cost V 4 bases and J 0 bases; bases outside gene matches: 9. The DNA for the CDR3 is TGTGCCAGCAGCGTGTGGGGGGCGGGAGGCTCTGGGGCCAACGTCCTGACTTTC. This encodes CASSVWGAGGSGANVLTF.

This rearrangement joins TRBV6-6 to TRBJ2-2, with 11 bases that match TRBD2. The ends lost 6 bases at V and 1 base at J; junction bases unmatched: 4. In germline, CDR1 is MNHNY, CDR2 SVGAGI (reference sequence). The CDR3 has 16 residues. The CDR3 sequence: CASRLAGGLNTGELFF. CDR3 bases: TGTGCCAGCAGGCTAGCGGGAGGATTGAACACCGGGGAGCTGTTTTTT.

The rearrangement links TRBV18 to TRBJ2-1; D may be TRBD1 (6 bases). This CDR3 is built from 14 residues. With 2 bases removed from V and 5 bases from J, the gap between germline ends came to 10 bases. Germline loops: CDR1 KGHSH, CDR2 LQKENI. The CDR3 reads CASSPGTGNNEQFF. The CDR3 nucleotides read TGTGCCAGCTCACCAGGAACAGGGAACAATGAGCAGTTCTTC. Together with reference TRBV18 and TRBJ2-1, the CDR3 gives the full variable domain: NAGVMQNPRHLVRRRGQEARLRCSPMKGHSHVYWYRQLPEEGLKFMVYLQKENIIDESGMPKERFSAEFPKEGPSILRIQQVVRGDSAAYFCASSPGTGNNEQFFGPGTRLTVL.

The J gene is TRBJ1-1, the V gene TRBV6-1; perhaps TRBD1 as D (6 bases). Germline CDR1 and CDR2: MNHNS and SASEGT. The CDR3 extends over 13 amino acids. The V end was cut by 5 bases, the J end by 1 base, with 8 bases between. CDR3 DNA sequence: TGTGCCAGCAGTTCCAGGGGGAACACTGAAGCTTTCTTT. This sequence encodes CASSSRGNTEAFF.

This chain connects TRBV30 to TRBJ2-4; 8 bases are shared with TRBD2. This CDR3 has 15 amino acids. Germline lookup yields CDR1 GTSNPN and CDR2 SVGIG (reference sequence). Trimming at V came to 6 bases and at J to 0 bases, leaving 7 bases not matched to a gene. In DNA form, the CDR3 reads TGTGCCTGTGCGGGGGGCAGACTAGCCAAAAACATTCAGTACTTC. Its protein product is CACAGGRLAKNIQYF.

The chain couples TRBV2 to TRBJ1-5, with D possibly matching TRBD1 (5 bases). Germline V lookup: CDR1 SNHLY, CDR2 FYNNEI. The germline V and J ends were trimmed by 2 bases and 3 bases, with 11 bases remaining between them. This CDR3 is built from 15 residues. CDR3 sequence: CASSEQGVPNQPQHF. The DNA for the CDR3 is TGTGCCAGCAGTGAACAGGGTGTCCCCAATCAGCCCCAGCATTTT.

The rearrangement links TRBV5-1 to TRBJ1-1; D is ambiguous. The CDR3 runs to 12 residues. In germline, CDR1 is SGHRS, CDR2 YFSETQ. The V end lost 3 bases, the J end lost 1 base, and 4 bases lay between the germline ends. The CDR3 reads CASSYGNTEAFF. In DNA form, the CDR3 reads TGCGCCAGCAGCTACGGGAACACTGAAGCTTTCTTT.

This chain joins TRBV5-1 and TRBJ2-3; 8 bases align to TRBD1. The CDR3 is made up of 17 amino acids. After removal of 0 bases from V and 3 bases from J, the junction contained 9 bases not matched to a gene. The germline CDR1 and CDR2 sequences are SGHRS and YFSETQ. CDR3 amino acids: CASSLASPGQGTDTQYF. CDR3 sequence (DNA): TGCGCCAGCAGCTTGGCCTCGCCCGGACAGGGTACAGATACGCAGTATTTT.